These 14 T cell receptor beta chains share one sample of origin, sequenced in a study of T cell repertoires in cytomegalovirus infection. Antigens for these TCRs are unknown. TCRdb passed the reads through MiXCR, listing each CDR3 protein once. The data contain around 750,000 distinct CDR3 sequences, 32% of them seen just once; the ten biggest clones take up around 11%. The source was cultured CD8+ T cells from PBMCs, collected from culture after CMV antigen stimulation. These receptors were obtained from a human donor in good health (CMV status not recorded). Some clones in this sample may be carry-over from other donors' samples.

This clonotype was recorded a few times. The J gene is TRBJ2-5, the V gene TRBV10-2; the D gene is possibly TRBD1 (5 bases). The ends were cut back, 7 bases at V and 5 bases at J, with 14 bases in the middle. Germline V gene lookup returns CDR1 WSHSY and CDR2 SAAADI. The CDR3 runs 13 residues. The DNA for the CDR3 is TGCGCCAGCAATCAGGGTCTCACGGAGACCCAGTACTTC. It codes for CASNQGLTETQYF.

The V call is TRBV3-1, the J call TRBJ2-5, with TRBD1 matching over 11 bases. The CDR3 totals 17 residues. Losses at the gene ends were 4 bases for V and 2 bases for J; bases not matched to a gene: 9. In germline, CDR1 is LGHDT, CDR2 YNNKEL (reference sequence). CDR3 bases: TGTGCCAGCAGCCTGGACAGGGGGCGCGTTCGGCAAGAGACCCAGTACTTC. Translating gives CASSLDRGRVRQETQYF.

This clonotype was seen a handful of times. This sequence joins TRBV12-5 and TRBJ1-1; maybe TRBD1 (6 bases). Germline CDR1 LGHNT, CDR2 FRNRAP. The length of the CDR3 is 17 residues. V gave up 0 bases and J gave up 1 base, with 15 bases separating them. The CDR3 nucleotides are TGTGCTAGTGGTTTGGTATTTGGAGGACAGCAGAACACTGAAGCTTTCTTT. It yields the protein CASGLVFGGQQNTEAFF.

This clonotype appeared many times. The chain combines TRBV7-8 with TRBJ1-2; D gene uncertain. This CDR3 has 12 amino acids. Trimming shortened V by 7 bases and J by 0 bases, and 6 bases separated the two germline ends. Germline CDR1 and CDR2: SGHVS and FQNEAQ. CDR3 in DNA: TGTGCCAGCACCACAGCTAACTATGGCTACACCTTC. Protein product: CASTTANYGYTF.

The CDR3 region is CASSLDPGRNNEQFF. As DNA, the CDR3 is TGTGCCAGCAGCTTAGACCCCGGACGGAACAATGAGCAGTTCTTC. The rearrangement uses TRBV11-2 and TRBJ2-1; D gene uncertain. Between the trimmed V and J ends, which lost 0 bases and 5 bases, there was a span of 11 bases. The germline V gene has CDR1 SGHAT and CDR2 FQNNGV. This CDR3 comprises 15 residues.

This clonotype was counted only a few times. This chain joins TRBV7-9 and TRBJ1-2; D may be TRBD1 (5 bases). The CDR3 loop spans 15 amino acids. V was trimmed by 5 bases and J by 2 bases, leaving 15 bases between them. Germline-derived CDR1 and CDR2 are SEHNR and FQNEAQ (reference sequence). The chain's CDR3 is CASSLKDKRNYGYTF. The CDR3 DNA reads as TGTGCCAGCAGCCTAAAGGACAAGAGGAACTATGGCTACACCTTC.

In its sample, this clonotype was seen many times. The chain carries TRBV12-3 or TRBV12-4 and TRBJ1-5; 10 bases line up with TRBD1. This CDR3 spans 15 amino acids. V shed 6 bases and J 2 bases; nucleotides not matched to a gene: 4. The chain's CDR3 is CASSTGTGGNQPQHF. The CDR3 DNA sequence: TGTGCCAGCAGCACCGGGACAGGGGGCAATCAGCCCCAGCATTTT.

The V and J genes are TRBV29-1 and TRBJ2-3; TRBD1 agrees at 7 bases. CDR1 and CDR2 (germline): SQVTM, ANQGSEA. The CDR3 spans 15 residues. V was pared by 5 bases and J by 2 bases, with 10 bases of the junction left unmatched. In nucleotides, the CDR3 is TGCAGCGTTTACCCCACAGGGGTGGACACAGATACGCAGTATTTT. It yields the protein CSVYPTGVDTDTQYF.

The rearrangement uses TRBV19 and TRBJ1-5; D might be TRBD1 (6 bases). This CDR3 region has 21 residues. Trimming took off 3 bases at V and 5 bases at J, with 32 bases between the two ends. The germline V gene encodes CDR1 LNHDA and CDR2 SQIVND (reference sequence). CDR3 sequence (DNA): TGTGCCAGTAGTATTCTTCTCGGGTTGACTCTACAGGGTGGGTCCGATCAGCCCCAGCATTTT. The encoded protein is CASSILLGLTLQGGSDQPQHF.

The chain has TRBV7-9 and TRBJ2-7; D is perhaps TRBD1 or TRBD2 (6 bases each). The CDR3 has 14 residues. Germline loops: CDR1 SEHNR, CDR2 FQNEAQ (reference sequence). Deletions cut 3 bases from V and 6 bases from J, with 15 bases between. The CDR3 protein is CASSFSNEGGEQYV. For the CDR3, the DNA is TGTGCCAGCAGCTTTAGTAATGAGGGGGGCGAGCAGTACGTC.

This sequence joins TRBV29-1 and TRBJ1-2, with 9 positions matching TRBD1. Per the germline V gene, CDR1 is SQVTM and CDR2 is ANQGSEA. The CDR3 has 13 residues. V was pared by 6 bases and J by 5 bases, with 7 bases of the junction left unmatched. CDR3 sequence (DNA): TGCAGCGTACCCGTCGGACAGGGGTATGGCTACACCTTC. Amino acid sequence: CSVPVGQGYGYTF.

In this sample, this clonotype turned up a few times. This chain connects TRBV7-9 to TRBJ2-7; D uncertain. Per germline, CDR1 SEHNR and CDR2 FQNEAQ (reference sequence). Trimming cost V 5 bases and J 4 bases, with 6 bases left between them. The CDR3 has 11 amino acids. CDR3: CASSNGYEQYV. For the CDR3, the DNA is TGTGCCAGCAGCAACGGGTACGAGCAGTACGTC.

This chain joins TRBV12-3 or TRBV12-4 and TRBJ2-1, with TRBD1 matching over 9 bases. The V segment lost 6 bases and the J segment 6 bases; nucleotides outside the gene matches: 24. CDR3 size: 20 residues. CDR3 coding DNA: TGTGCCAGCAGCCCATTTTGGGACAGGGCTGGAAGGTCCATTCTCAATGAGCAGTTCTTC. It translates to CASSPFWDRAGRSILNEQFF.

The rearrangement uses TRBV7-9 and TRBJ1-4; D ambiguous. Trimming left V 5 bases short and J 5 bases short, with 15 bases between. The CDR3 is 15 amino acids. Germline CDR1 and CDR2: SEHNR and FQNEAQ (reference sequence). Written as DNA, the CDR3 is TGTGCCAGCAGCCCACCGGAAGGTTCCAATGAAAAACTGTTTTTT. This sequence encodes CASSPPEGSNEKLFF.